Below, one TCR beta chain is given with its context. The ends lost 5 bases at V and 5 bases at J; junction bases unmatched: 13. From germline, CDR1 is SGHAT and CDR2 FQNNGV. This CDR3 spans 19 amino acids. These data belong to a study of blood T cell repertoires in COVID-19. About the research overall: Sources were T cells, B-cell-depleted T cells, or PBMCs; the material itself was cDNA or gDNA.

In the authors' methods: Nucleated cell counts were estimated from reference gene primer amplification. The assay was immunoSEQ multiplex PCR, and TCRdb's table has in-frame clones only and misses some. V and J calls and clone size come straight from that table; D and trimming were deduced from the DNA. The repertoire holds about 140,000 clones, with under 90% as singletons. The V and J genes are TRBV11-2 and TRBJ2-2; 14 nucleotides line up with TRBD2. Specimen: peripheral blood. The source of this sequence is a man in his 70s who had recovered from COVID-19. The CDR3 region is CASSPRLAGGLGGTGELFF. The DNA of the CDR3 is TGTGCCAGCAGCCCGAGACTAGCGGGGGGGCTTGGTGGGACCGGGGAGCTGTTTTTT.